A single sample is the source of the 30 T cell receptor beta chains below, sequenced in a study of blood T cells in healthy people across ages. Combining a sample-barcoded 5' primer with a J-beta primer mix, a second PCR ran for about 7 to 11 cycles. TCRdb processed the 5' RACE reads anew with MiXCR; each CDR3 protein has one entry. Here the sample spans over a million distinct CDR3 sequences, approximately 42% being singletons. The sample comprised blood. All receptors derive from a woman aged 18-30 years in good health.

The V call is TRBV20-1, the J call TRBJ2-7; D unresolved. The J call may be wrong; the DNA end is better matched by TRBJ2-5. The CDR3 sequence is 16 residues long. In germline, CDR1 is DFQATT, CDR2 SNEGSKA (reference sequence). This chain's CDR3 is CSARGTRNRMRETQYF. The DNA of the CDR3 is TGCAGTGCTAGAGGGACCCGGAATAGGATGAGAGAGACCCAGTACTTC.

The chain uses TRBV5-1 and TRBJ2-3, with a weak D call TRBD1 (5 bases). Trimming pared 2 bases from V and 2 bases from J, leaving 9 bases between. Germline CDR1 SGHRS, CDR2 YFSETQ. This CDR3 contains 14 residues. Here the CDR3 reads CASSFRVFTDTQYF. In DNA form, the CDR3 reads TGCGCCAGCAGCTTCAGGGTATTCACAGATACGCAGTATTTT.

J is TRBJ1-5 and V is TRBV6-2 or TRBV6-3; D call uncertain. The CDR3 loop spans 16 amino acids. V was cut by 7 bases and J by 3 bases, with 19 bases left in between. Germline V CDR1 and CDR2: MNHEY, SVGEGT. The CDR3 spells CASTLPFAYSNQPQHF. CDR3 in DNA: TGTGCCAGCACCCTCCCGTTCGCGTACTCCAATCAGCCCCAGCATTTT.

This clonotype occurred a few times. The V gene is TRBV20-1, the J gene TRBJ1-2, with 9 bases lining up with TRBD1. Trimming cost V 4 bases and J 4 bases; bases outside gene matches: 10. Looked up from germline, CDR1 is DFQATT and CDR2 is SNEGSKA (reference sequence). CDR3 size: 15 residues. CDR3 in DNA: TGCAGTGCTATCTGGACAGGGGTGAAAGGCTATGGCTACACCTTC. Translated: CSAIWTGVKGYGYTF.

In its sample, this clonotype was seen a few times. This sequence joins TRBV10-3 and TRBJ2-7; 7 bases fit TRBD2. There are 16 residues in the CDR3. Germline V gene data show CDR1 as ENHRY and CDR2 as SYGVKD. J was trimmed by 3 bases and V by 0 bases; bases with no gene match: 8. CDR3 nucleotide sequence: TGTGCCATCAGTGAGTCGCGGGCGGGGGTTGGCTACGAGCAGTACTTC. It specifies CAISESRAGVGYEQYF.

This clonotype was seen a few times. This chain links TRBV6-5 with TRBJ1-4; 9 bases map to TRBD1. The CDR3 runs to 15 residues. Trimming cost V 8 bases and J 0 bases; bases outside gene matches: 4. The germline CDR1 and CDR2 sequences are MNHEY and SVGAGI. The CDR3 sequence: CASQTGGATNEKLFF. The DNA of the CDR3 is TGTGCCAGCCAGACAGGGGGAGCAACTAATGAAAAACTGTTTTTT.

Of note for this clonotype: At one boundary the junction diverges from the germline segment, which might be a read error. The chain couples TRBV18 to TRBJ2-7; D is undetermined. CDR3 length: 12 amino acids. CDR1 is KGHSH and CDR2 is LQKENI in the germline V gene. CDR3 bases: TGTGCCGGCTCACCAGTGTATTACGAGCAGTACTTC. Translated, it gives CAGSPVYYEQYF.

This clonotype was recorded a few times. This could be a read error, since a much larger clone is one nucleotide away. V usage is TRBV29-1 and J usage is TRBJ2-7; 9 bases are a match to TRBD1. The CDR3 is 12 amino acids. V shed 3 bases, J shed 6 bases, and the junction held 3 bases outside the gene matches. The germline CDR1 and CDR2 sequences are SQVTM and ANQGSEA. CDR3 amino acids: CSVEGQGCEQYF. Here the CDR3 DNA reads TGCAGCGTTGAGGGACAGGGCTGCGAGCAGTACTTC.

This clonotype was seen more than once but under ten times. V and J are TRBV29-1 and TRBJ1-2; D is possibly TRBD1 (5 bases). V was pared by 0 bases and J by 4 bases, with 15 bases between. Germline V gene data show CDR1 as SQVTM and CDR2 as ANQGSEA. This CDR3 is 15 amino acids long. The CDR3 nucleotides read TGCAGCGTTGAAGATGAGGGGACTCTAATCTATGGCTACACCTTC. Protein sequence: CSVEDEGTLIYGYTF.

This chain joins TRBV13 and TRBJ2-1; 9 bases map to TRBD2. The CDR3 contains 14 residues. Trimming cost V 9 bases and J 8 bases; bases outside gene matches: 11. Germline CDR1 reads PRHDT; CDR2 reads FYEKMQ (reference sequence). CDR3: CARSDGTSSYEQFF. CDR3 in DNA: TGTGCCAGAAGCGACGGGACTAGCTCTTATGAGCAGTTCTTC.

The count of this clonotype is one. V and J are TRBV29-1 and TRBJ1-2; possibly TRBD1 for D (5 bases). CDR1 is SQVTM and CDR2 is ANQGSEA in the germline V gene. V was trimmed by 6 bases and J by 4 bases, leaving 18 bases between them. The CDR3 spans 14 residues. Here the CDR3 reads CSVRETGLFYGYTF. CDR3 nucleotides: TGCAGCGTCCGCGAGACGGGGCTTTTCTATGGCTACACCTTC. The whole variable domain, filled in from reference TRBV29-1 and TRBJ1-2, reads SAVISQKPSRDICQRGTSLTIQCQVDSQVTMMFWYRQQPGQSLTLIATANQGSEATYESGFVIDKFPISRPNLTFSTLTVSNMSPEDSSIYLCSVRETGLFYGYTFGSGTRLTVV.

This chain joins TRBV7-3 and TRBJ2-7, with D possibly being TRBD1 (6 bases). The CDR3 contains 17 residues. V was clipped by 0 bases and J by 2 bases, with 17 bases between them. Germline V gives CDR1 SGHTA, CDR2 FQGTGA. The CDR3 DNA follows: TGTGCCAGCAGCTTAACGGGTCCGGGGACACGCACCTACGAGCAGTACTTC. As protein: CASSLTGPGTRTYEQYF.

This chain links TRBV5-1 with TRBJ2-5; perhaps TRBD1 as D (5 bases). With 3 bases removed from V and 0 bases from J, the gap between germline ends came to 12 bases. Germline V gene lookup returns CDR1 SGHRS and CDR2 YFSETQ. The CDR3 contains 15 residues. CDR3 in DNA: TGCGCCAGCAGCTCGTTGGACACGTACCAAGAGACCCAGTACTTC. Translating it yields CASSSLDTYQETQYF.

V usage is TRBV4-1 and J usage is TRBJ2-7; D is unresolved. Between the trimmed V and J ends, which lost 1 base and 3 bases, there was a span of 16 bases. The germline CDR1 and CDR2 sequences are MGHRA and YSYEKL. This CDR3 is built from 16 residues. The CDR3 DNA is TGCGCCAGCAGCCAAGCTTTGAGTGTGACCTACTACGAGCAGTACTTC. Translating it yields CASSQALSVTYYEQYF.

This clonotype was picked up a small number of times. The chain carries TRBV12-3 or TRBV12-4 and TRBJ2-1; D unclear. The CDR3 loop spans 13 amino acids. The V end lost 3 bases, the J end lost 6 bases, and 9 bases lay between the germline ends. Here the CDR3 DNA reads TGTGCCAGCAGTTTCTCCAGACTCAATGAGCAGTTCTTC. As protein: CASSFSRLNEQFF.

The chain has TRBV4-1 and TRBJ2-7, with TRBD1 matching over 10 bases. The CDR3 totals 14 residues. CDR1 is MGHRA, CDR2 YSYEKL, per germline. V lost 1 base, J lost 6 bases, and 3 bases stayed unmatched. CDR3 sequence: CASSQAGTGVEQYF. The DNA for the CDR3 is TGCGCCAGCAGCCAAGCTGGGACAGGGGTCGAGCAGTACTTC.

This clonotype was seen a few times. The gene calls are TRBV29-1 and TRBJ2-5, with 9 bases that match TRBD1. With the DNA end fitting TRBJ2-7 better, the J assignment may be wrong. CDR1 and CDR2 (germline): SQVTM, ANQGSEA. This CDR3 is 13 amino acids long. As DNA, the CDR3 is TGCAGCGTTGAGGGACAGGGAGGGAACGAGCAGTACTTC. Encoded protein: CSVEGQGGNEQYF.

V and J are TRBV6-1 and TRBJ2-7; D unclear. The CDR3 loop spans 15 amino acids. Trimming stripped 0 bases from V and 6 bases from J, with 15 bases between. Germline lookup yields CDR1 MNHNS and CDR2 SASEGT. Here the CDR3 DNA reads TGTGCCAGCAGTGAAGCCGGTGGAAGTGTAAGCGAGCAGTACTTC. Its protein is CASSEAGGSVSEQYF.

This clonotype was picked up a small number of times. This chain joins TRBV20-1 and TRBJ2-7; D remains ambiguous. Per the germline V gene, CDR1 is DFQATT and CDR2 is SNEGSKA (reference sequence). This CDR3 is 11 amino acids long. Between the trimmed V and J ends, which lost 5 bases and 5 bases, there was a span of 10 bases. The CDR3 DNA reads as TGCAGTGCTTCAATAGCTAACGAGCAGTACTTC. It is translated as CSASIANEQYF.

This clonotype turned up a few times. The rearrangement joins TRBV4-3 to TRBJ2-3; tentatively, D is TRBD1 (6 bases). CDR3 length equals 13 residues. From germline, CDR1 is LGHNA and CDR2 YSLEER. Trimming stripped 8 bases from V and 5 bases from J, with 14 bases between. The CDR3 nucleotides are TGCGCCAGCTGCAGGGGTTTTGGAGATACGCAGTATTTT. Translation gives CASCRGFGDTQYF.

J is TRBJ2-5 and V is TRBV18, with D perhaps assigned TRBD1 or TRBD2 (5 bases each). The end of the DNA is better explained by TRBJ2-7, so the J call may be wrong. Per the germline V gene, CDR1 is KGHSH and CDR2 is LQKENI. The CDR3 is 15 amino acids. The CDR3 nucleotides are TGTGCCAGCTCACTAGGGGTACGGGGTTCGTACGAGCAGTACTTC. This codes for CASSLGVRGSYEQYF.

There are a few counts of this clonotype. This chain links TRBV12-3 or TRBV12-4 with TRBJ2-4; 9 bases are shared with TRBD1. CDR3 size: 16 residues. Losses at the gene ends were 5 bases for V and 5 bases for J; bases not matched to a gene: 10. CDR3: CASSQSGTGRQNIQYF. CDR3 bases: TGTGCCAGCAGTCAATCCGGGACAGGGCGTCAAAACATTCAGTACTTC.

This clonotype was detected only once. This chain links TRBV7-9 with TRBJ1-2, with 8 bases identical to TRBD1. Germline V CDR1 and CDR2: SEHNR, FQNEAQ (reference sequence). The V and J ends lost 2 bases and 3 bases, in that order; junction bases with no gene match: 5. This CDR3 has 15 residues. In nucleotides, the CDR3 is TGTGCCAGCAGCTTAACTCCGACAGGGGACTATGGCTACACCTTC. Its translation is CASSLTPTGDYGYTF.

In this sample, this clonotype turned up a few times. This sequence joins TRBV20-1 and TRBJ1-1; 8 nucleotides agree with TRBD1. The CDR3 covers 16 residues. V lost 3 bases to trimming and J lost 0 bases; unmatched junction nucleotides: 9. Germline V gene lookup returns CDR1 DFQATT and CDR2 SNEGSKA (reference sequence). The CDR3 loop is CSASATGVRMNTEAFF. DNA for the CDR3: TGCAGTGCTAGCGCGACAGGGGTTAGGATGAACACTGAAGCTTTCTTT.

The chain joins TRBV10-3 to TRBJ2-3, with D maybe TRBD2 (6 bases). This CDR3 has 15 residues. Germline CDR1 ENHRY, CDR2 SYGVKD. V was shortened by 4 bases and J by 3 bases, with 14 bases between the two germline ends. In nucleotides, the CDR3 is TGTGCCATCAGTGGCCTAGCGAGTTCGACAGATACGCAGTATTTT. It yields the protein CAISGLASSTDTQYF.

The chain is built from TRBV28 and TRBJ1-1; TRBD1 is a possible D gene (5 bases). Trimming pared 5 bases from V and 0 bases from J, leaving 13 bases between. The germline CDR1 and CDR2 sequences are MDHEN and SYDVKM. The CDR3 runs 15 residues. In DNA, the CDR3 is TGTGCCAGCAGTCCCCAGGGTCCATTGAACACTGAAGCTTTCTTT. This sequence encodes CASSPQGPLNTEAFF.

The genes are TRBV4-2 and TRBJ2-7; 9 bases align to TRBD2. The germline V gene has CDR1 LGHNA and CDR2 YNFKEQ. With V trimmed by 4 bases and J by 1 base, 14 bases remained unmatched. The CDR3 spans 18 residues. In nucleotides, the CDR3 is TGTGCCAGCAGCCTTGGACGGGGTAGCGGGAGACCGTCCTACGAGCAGTACTTC. Translation gives CASSLGRGSGRPSYEQYF.

This clonotype was seen more than once but under ten times. The rearrangement uses TRBV6-2 or TRBV6-3 and TRBJ2-7; D might be TRBD2 (6 bases). The V end was cut by 11 bases, the J end by 4 bases, with 12 bases between. The CDR3 consists of 11 residues. Germline-derived CDR1 and CDR2 are MNHEY and SVGEGT. CDR3 in amino acids: CAGSAGYEQYF. The CDR3 coding sequence is TGTGCCGGCTCAGCGGGTTACGAGCAGTACTTC.

This clonotype came up a few times. The chain joins TRBV27 to TRBJ2-7; no clear D. The germline CDR1 and CDR2 sequences are MNHEY and SMNVEV (reference sequence). The V gene lost 5 bases and the J gene lost 0 bases, with 14 bases spanning the gap. The CDR3 has 15 amino acids. CDR3 in DNA: TGTGCCAGCAGTCCGATACAAAGGAGCTCCTACGAGCAGTACTTC. It yields the protein CASSPIQRSSYEQYF.

The gene calls are TRBV15 and TRBJ2-2; 7 bases are a match to TRBD2. The CDR3 covers 16 residues. V gave up 5 bases and J gave up 0 bases; unmatched junction bases: 6. CDR1 LNHNV and CDR2 YYDKDF come from the germline V gene (reference sequence). In DNA, the CDR3 is TGTGCCACCAGCCTGACGACTAGCACGAACACCGGGGAGCTGTTTTTT. Translated: CATSLTTSTNTGELFF.